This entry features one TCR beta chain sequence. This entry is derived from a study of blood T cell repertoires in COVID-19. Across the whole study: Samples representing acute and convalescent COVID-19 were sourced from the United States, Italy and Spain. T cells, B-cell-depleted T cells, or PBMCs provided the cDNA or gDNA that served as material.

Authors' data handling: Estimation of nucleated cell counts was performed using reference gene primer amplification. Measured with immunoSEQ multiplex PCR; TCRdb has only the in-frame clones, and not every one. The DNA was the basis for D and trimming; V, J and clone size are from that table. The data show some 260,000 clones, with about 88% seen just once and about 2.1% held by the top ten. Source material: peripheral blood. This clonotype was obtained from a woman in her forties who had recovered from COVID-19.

This chain's CDR3 is CASSPWTSGNHEQYF. The CDR3 DNA reads as TGTGCCAGCAGTCCCTGGACTAGCGGGAACCACGAGCAGTACTTC. The J gene is TRBJ2-7, the V gene TRBV6-2 or TRBV6-3; 12 bases agree with TRBD2. With 5 bases clipped from V and 5 bases from J, the junction kept 7 bases outside the gene matches. Germline-derived CDR1 and CDR2 are MNHEY and SVGEGT. The CDR3 runs to 15 residues.